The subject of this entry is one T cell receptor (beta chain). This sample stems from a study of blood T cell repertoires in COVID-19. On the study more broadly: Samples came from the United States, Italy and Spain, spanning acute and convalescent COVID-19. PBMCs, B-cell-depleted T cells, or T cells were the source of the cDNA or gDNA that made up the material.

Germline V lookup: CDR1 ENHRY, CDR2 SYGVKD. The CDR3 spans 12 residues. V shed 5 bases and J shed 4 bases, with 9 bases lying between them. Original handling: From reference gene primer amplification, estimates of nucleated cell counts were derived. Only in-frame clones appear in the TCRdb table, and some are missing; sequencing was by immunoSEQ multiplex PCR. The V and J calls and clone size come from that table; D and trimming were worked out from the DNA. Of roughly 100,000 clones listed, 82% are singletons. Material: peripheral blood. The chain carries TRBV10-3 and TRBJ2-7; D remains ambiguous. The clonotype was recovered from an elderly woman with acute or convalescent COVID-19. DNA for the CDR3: TGTGCCATCAGTCAGCCAGGTTACGAGCAGTACTTC. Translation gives CAISQPGYEQYF.